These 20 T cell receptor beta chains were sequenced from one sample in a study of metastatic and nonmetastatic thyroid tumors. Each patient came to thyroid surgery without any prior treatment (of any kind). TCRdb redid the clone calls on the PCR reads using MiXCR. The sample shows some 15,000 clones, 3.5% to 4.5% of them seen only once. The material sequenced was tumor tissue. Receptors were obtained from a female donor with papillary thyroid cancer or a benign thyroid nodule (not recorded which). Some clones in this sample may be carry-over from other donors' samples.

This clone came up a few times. CDR3 nucleotides: TGTGCCAGCAGTGAATCAAGGGTTAGCAGCAATCAGCCCCAGCATTTT. Amino acid sequence: CASSESRVSSNQPQHF. V gene TRBV6-1 combines with J gene TRBJ1-5, with D unclear. This CDR3 has 16 amino acids. Trimming stripped 2 bases from V and 1 base from J, with 12 bases between. Germline V gene lookup returns CDR1 MNHNS and CDR2 SASEGT.

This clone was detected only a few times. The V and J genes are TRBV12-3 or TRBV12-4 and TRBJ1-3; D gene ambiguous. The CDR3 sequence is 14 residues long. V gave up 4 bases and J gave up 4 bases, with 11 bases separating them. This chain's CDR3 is CASSYRTGGNTIYF. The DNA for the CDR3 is TGTGCCAGCAGTTATAGGACGGGAGGAAACACCATATATTTT.

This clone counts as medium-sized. The CDR3 nucleotides are TGTGCCAGTAGTATTGGGGACAGGTATGGAAATGAGCAGTTCTTC. Protein product: CASSIGDRYGNEQFF. The chain combines TRBV19 with TRBJ2-1; 8 nucleotides match TRBD1. V was clipped by 3 bases and J by 7 bases; unmatched bases: 8. This CDR3 has 15 residues. Germline values: CDR1 LNHDA, CDR2 SQIVND (reference sequence).

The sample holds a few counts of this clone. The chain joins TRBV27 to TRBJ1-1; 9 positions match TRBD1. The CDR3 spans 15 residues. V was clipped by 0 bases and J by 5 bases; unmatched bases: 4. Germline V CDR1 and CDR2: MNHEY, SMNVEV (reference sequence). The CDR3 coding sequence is TGTGCCAGCAGTTTATCGGAGACAGGGGGAACTGAAGCTTTCTTT. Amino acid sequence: CASSLSETGGTEAFF.

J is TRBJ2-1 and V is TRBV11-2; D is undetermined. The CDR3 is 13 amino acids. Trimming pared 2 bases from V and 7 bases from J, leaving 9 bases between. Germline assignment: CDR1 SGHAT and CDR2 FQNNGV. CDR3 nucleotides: TGTGCCAGCAGCTTATCGTCCCTTAATGAGCAGTTCTTC. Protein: CASSLSSLNEQFF.

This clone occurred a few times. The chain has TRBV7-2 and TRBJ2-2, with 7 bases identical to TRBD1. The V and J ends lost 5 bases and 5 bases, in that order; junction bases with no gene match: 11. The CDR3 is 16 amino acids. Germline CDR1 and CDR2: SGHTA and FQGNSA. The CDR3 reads CASSLTGVFLTGELFF. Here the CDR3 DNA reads TGTGCCAGCAGCCTAACAGGGGTATTTCTTACCGGGGAGCTGTTTTTT.

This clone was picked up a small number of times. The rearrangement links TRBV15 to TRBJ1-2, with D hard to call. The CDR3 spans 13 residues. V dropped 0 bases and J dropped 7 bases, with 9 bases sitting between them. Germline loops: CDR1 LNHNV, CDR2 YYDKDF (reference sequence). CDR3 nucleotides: TGTGCCACCAGCAGAGATTTCCGGTTTGGCTACACCTTC. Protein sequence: CATSRDFRFGYTF. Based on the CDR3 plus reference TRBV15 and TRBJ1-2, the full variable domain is DAMVIQNPRYQVTQFGKPVTLSCSQTLNHNVMYWYQQKSSQAPKLLFHYYDKDFNNEADTPDNFQSRRPNTSFCFLDIRSPGLGDTAMYLCATSRDFRFGYTFGSGTRLTVV.

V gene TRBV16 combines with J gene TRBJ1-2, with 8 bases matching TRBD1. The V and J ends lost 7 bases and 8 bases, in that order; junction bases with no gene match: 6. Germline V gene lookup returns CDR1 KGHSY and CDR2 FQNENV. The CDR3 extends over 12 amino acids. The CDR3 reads CASTVTGEGYTF. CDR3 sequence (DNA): TGTGCCAGCACCGTGACAGGGGAAGGCTACACCTTC.

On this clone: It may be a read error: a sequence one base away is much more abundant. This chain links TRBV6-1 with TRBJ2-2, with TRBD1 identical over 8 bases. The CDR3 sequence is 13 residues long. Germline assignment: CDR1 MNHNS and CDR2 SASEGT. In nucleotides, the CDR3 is TGTGCCAGCAAGACAGGGGACACCGTGGAGCTGTTTTTT. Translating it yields CASKTGDTVELFF.

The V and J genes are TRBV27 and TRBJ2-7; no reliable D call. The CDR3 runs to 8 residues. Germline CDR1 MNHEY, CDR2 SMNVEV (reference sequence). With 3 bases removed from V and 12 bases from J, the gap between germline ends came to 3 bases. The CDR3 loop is CASSFLYF. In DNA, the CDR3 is TGTGCCAGCAGTTTCTTGTACTTC.

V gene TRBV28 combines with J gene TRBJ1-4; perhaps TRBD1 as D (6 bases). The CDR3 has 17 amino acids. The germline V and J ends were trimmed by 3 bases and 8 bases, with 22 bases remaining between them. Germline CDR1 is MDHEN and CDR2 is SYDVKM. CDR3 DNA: TGTGCCAGCAGTTTGCGCTCGACAGGTATAGCTGGGGAAAAACTGTTTTTT. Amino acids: CASSLRSTGIAGEKLFF.

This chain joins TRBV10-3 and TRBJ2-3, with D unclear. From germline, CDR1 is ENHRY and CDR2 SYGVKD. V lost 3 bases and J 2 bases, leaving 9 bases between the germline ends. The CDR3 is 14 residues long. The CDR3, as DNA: TGTGCCATCAGTGAAGGCGGCAACACAGATACGCAGTATTTT. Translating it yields CAISEGGNTDTQYF.

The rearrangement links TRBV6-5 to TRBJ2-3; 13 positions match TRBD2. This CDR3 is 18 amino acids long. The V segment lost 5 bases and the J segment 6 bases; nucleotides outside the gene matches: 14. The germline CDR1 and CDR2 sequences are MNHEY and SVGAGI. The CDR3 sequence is CASSHYPGLAGVPDTQYF. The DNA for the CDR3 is TGTGCCAGCAGTCACTACCCAGGACTAGCGGGAGTCCCCGATACGCAGTATTTT.

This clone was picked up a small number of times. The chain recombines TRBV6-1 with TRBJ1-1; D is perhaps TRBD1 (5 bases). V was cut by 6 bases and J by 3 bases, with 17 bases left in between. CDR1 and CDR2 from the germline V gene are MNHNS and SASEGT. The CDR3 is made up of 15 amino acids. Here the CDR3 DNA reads TGTGCCAGCAGCCTCGAACAGGCCTCGGACACTGAAGCTTTCTTT. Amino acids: CASSLEQASDTEAFF.

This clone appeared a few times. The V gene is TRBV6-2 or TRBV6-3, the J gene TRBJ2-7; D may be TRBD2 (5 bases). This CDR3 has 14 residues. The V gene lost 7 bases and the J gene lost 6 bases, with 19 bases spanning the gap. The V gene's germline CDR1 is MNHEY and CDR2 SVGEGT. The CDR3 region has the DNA TGTGCCAGCAACTACTCTCCGGGGATTGGCGAGCAGTACTTC. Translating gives CASNYSPGIGEQYF.

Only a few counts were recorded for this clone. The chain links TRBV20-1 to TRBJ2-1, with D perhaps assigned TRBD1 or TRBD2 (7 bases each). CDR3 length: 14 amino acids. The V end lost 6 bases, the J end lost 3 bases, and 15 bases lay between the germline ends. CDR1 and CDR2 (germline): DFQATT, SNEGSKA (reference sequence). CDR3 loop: CSAQGGRSYNEQFF. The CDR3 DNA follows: TGCAGTGCCCAGGGGGGGAGGAGCTACAATGAGCAGTTCTTC.

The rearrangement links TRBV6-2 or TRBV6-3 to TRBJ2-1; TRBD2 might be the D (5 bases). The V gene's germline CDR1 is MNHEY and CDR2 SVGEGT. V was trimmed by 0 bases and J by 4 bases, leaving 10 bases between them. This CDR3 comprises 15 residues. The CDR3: CASSYSGRVYNEQFF. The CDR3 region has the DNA TGTGCCAGCAGTTACTCAGGGCGGGTGTACAATGAGCAGTTCTTC.

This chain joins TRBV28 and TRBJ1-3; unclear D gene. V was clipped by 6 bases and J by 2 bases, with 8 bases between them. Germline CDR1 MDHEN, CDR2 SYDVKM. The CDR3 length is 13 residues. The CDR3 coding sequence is TGTGCCAGCAGGGCCTTTGCTGGAAACACCATATATTTT. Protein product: CASRAFAGNTIYF.

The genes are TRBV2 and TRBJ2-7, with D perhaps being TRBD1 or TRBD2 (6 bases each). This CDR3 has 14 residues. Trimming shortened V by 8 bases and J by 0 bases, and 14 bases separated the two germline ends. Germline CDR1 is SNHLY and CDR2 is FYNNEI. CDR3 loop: CASVRGTSSYEQYF. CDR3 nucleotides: TGTGCCAGCGTCCGGGGGACAAGCTCCTACGAGCAGTACTTC.

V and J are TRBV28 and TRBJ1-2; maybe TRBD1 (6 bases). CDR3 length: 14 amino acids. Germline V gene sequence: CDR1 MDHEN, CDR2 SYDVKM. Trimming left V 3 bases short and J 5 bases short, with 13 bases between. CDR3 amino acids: CASSFPGTWYGYTF. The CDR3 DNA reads TGTGCCAGCAGTTTTCCCGGGACATGGTATGGCTACACCTTC.